The clone carrying this T cell receptor beta chain was counted a few times. Its antigen is still unknown. This sample was included in a study of post-analysis software for immune sequencing data. Study-wide results and limits: Significantly lower normalized Chao1 diversity was seen in multiple sclerosis patients than in controls. Five or six TRBV segments, TRBV5-6, TRBV5-1 and TRBV20-1 among them, were found more frequent in patients than controls.

Germline CDR1 is SGHTA and CDR2 is FQGNSA. CDR3 length equals 11 residues. Trimming cost V 0 bases and J 12 bases, with 9 bases left between them. The authors incorporated unique molecular identifiers into the TCR beta cDNA libraries. The T cell input of roughly 0.95 to 10 million gave a few hundred thousand cDNA molecules. TCRdb used MiXCR to reprocess the PCR reads, holding one entry per CDR3 protein. The sample lists over 700,000 distinct CDR3 sequences; about 27% were seen once. The source is a girl aged 10 to 17 with multiple sclerosis. The source material was blood. The genes are TRBV7-2 and TRBJ2-7; D is ambiguous. The CDR3: CASSLAVDWYF. CDR3 DNA: TGTGCCAGCAGCTTAGCGGTAGACTGGTACTTC.